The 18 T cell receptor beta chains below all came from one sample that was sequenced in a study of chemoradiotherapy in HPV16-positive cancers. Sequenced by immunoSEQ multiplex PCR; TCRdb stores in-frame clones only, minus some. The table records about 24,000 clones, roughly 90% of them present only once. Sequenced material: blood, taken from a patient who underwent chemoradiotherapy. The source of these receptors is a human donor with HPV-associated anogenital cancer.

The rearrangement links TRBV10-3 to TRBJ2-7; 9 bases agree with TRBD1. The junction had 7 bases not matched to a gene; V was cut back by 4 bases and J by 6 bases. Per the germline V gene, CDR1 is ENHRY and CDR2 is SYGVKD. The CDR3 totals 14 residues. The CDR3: CAISVRDRDGEQYF. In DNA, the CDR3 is TGTGCCATCAGTGTAAGGGACAGGGACGGCGAGCAGTACTTC.

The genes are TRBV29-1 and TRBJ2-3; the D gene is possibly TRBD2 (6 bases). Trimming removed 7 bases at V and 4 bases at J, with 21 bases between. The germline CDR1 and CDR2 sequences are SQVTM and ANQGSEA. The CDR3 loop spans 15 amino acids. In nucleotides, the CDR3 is TGCAGCGCCGATTTCAGGAGGGGCGGCCCAGATACGCAGTATTTT. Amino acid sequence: CSADFRRGGPDTQYF.

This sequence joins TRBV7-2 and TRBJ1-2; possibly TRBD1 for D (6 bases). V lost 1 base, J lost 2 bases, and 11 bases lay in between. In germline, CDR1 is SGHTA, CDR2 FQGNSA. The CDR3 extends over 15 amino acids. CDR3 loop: CASSLGTRGNYGYTF. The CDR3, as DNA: TGTGCCAGCAGCTTAGGGACCAGGGGAAACTATGGCTACACCTTC.

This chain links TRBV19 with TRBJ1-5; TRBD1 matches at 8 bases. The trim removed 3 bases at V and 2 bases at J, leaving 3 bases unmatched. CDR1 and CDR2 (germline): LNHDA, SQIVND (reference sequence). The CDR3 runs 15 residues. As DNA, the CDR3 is TGTGCCAGTAGTATTCCGGGACAGGGCAATCAGCCCCAGCATTTT. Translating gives CASSIPGQGNQPQHF.

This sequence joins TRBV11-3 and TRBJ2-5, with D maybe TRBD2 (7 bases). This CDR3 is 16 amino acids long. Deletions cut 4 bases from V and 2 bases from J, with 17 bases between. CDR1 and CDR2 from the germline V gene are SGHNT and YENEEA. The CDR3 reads CASSSGGAGPQETQYF. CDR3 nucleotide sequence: TGTGCCAGCAGCTCTGGGGGGGCCGGGCCACAAGAGACCCAGTACTTC.

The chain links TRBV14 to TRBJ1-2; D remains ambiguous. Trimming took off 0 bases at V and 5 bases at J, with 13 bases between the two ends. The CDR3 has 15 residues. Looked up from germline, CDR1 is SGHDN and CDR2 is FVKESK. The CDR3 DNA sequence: TGTGCCAGCAGCCAAGATCCCCGGTTATGGTATGGCTACACCTTC. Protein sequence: CASSQDPRLWYGYTF.

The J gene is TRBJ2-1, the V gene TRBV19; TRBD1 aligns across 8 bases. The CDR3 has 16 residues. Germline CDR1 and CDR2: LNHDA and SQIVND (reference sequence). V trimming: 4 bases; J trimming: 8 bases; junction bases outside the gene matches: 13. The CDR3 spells CASSTRAGGSRDEQFF. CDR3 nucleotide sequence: TGTGCCAGTAGTACCCGGGCAGGGGGCTCAAGGGATGAGCAGTTCTTC.

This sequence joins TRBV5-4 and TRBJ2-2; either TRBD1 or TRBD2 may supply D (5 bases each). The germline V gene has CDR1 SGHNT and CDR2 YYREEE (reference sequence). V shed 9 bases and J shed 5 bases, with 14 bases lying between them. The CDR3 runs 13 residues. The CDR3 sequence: CATSGTGTGELFF. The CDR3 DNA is TGTGCCACATCGGGGACGGGGACCGGGGAGCTGTTTTTT.

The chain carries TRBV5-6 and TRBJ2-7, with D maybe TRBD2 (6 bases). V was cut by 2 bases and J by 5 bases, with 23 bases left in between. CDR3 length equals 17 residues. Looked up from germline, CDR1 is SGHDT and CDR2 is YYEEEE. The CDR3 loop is CASSFTKGGAGSNEQYF. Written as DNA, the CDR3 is TGTGCCAGCAGCTTTACCAAAGGCGGGGCGGGATCGAACGAGCAGTACTTC.

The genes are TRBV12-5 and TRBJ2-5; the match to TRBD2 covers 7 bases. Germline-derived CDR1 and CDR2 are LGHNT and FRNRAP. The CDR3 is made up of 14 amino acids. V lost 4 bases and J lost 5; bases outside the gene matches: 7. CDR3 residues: CASGWGGSGETQYF. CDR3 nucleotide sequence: TGTGCTAGTGGTTGGGGGGGGTCGGGTGAGACCCAGTACTTC.

CDR3 in DNA: TGCGCCAGCAGCTTGGAGTCAGGACAGGCAGCTAAAGCTTTCTTT. Residues: CASSLESGQAAKAFF. The chain employs TRBV5-1 and TRBJ1-1; 7 nucleotides match TRBD1. CDR1 SGHRS and CDR2 YFSETQ come from the germline V gene. V was clipped by 0 bases and J by 9 bases; unmatched bases: 11. This CDR3 is 15 amino acids long.

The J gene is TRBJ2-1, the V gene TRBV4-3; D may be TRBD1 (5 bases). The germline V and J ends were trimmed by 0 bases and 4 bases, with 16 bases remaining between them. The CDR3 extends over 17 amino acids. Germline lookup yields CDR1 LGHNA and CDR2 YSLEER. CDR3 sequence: CASSQDAGQWLYNEQFF. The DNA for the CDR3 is TGCGCCAGCAGCCAAGATGCCGGACAATGGCTTTACAATGAGCAGTTCTTC.

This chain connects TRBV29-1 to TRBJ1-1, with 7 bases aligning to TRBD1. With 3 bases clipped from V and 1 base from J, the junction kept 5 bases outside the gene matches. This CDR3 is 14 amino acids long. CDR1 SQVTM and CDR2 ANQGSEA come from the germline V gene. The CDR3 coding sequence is TGCAGCGTTGAGCCGGGACAGAGGAACACTGAAGCTTTCTTT. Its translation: CSVEPGQRNTEAFF.

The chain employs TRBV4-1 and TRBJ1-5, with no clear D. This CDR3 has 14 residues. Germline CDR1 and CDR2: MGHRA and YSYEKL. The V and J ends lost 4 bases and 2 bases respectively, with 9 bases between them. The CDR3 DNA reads TGCGCCAGCAGCCGACCGGACCGCAATCAGCCCCAGCATTTT. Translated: CASSRPDRNQPQHF.

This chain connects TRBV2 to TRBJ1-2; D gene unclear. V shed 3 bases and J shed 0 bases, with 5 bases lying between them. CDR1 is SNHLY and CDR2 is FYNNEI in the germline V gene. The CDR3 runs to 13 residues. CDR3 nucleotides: TGTGCCAGCAGTGACACAACTAACTATGGCTACACCTTC. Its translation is CASSDTTNYGYTF.

CDR3: CASSPQAQGTGELFF. The CDR3 DNA is TGTGCCAGCTCACCCCAGGCGCAAGGGACCGGGGAGCTGTTTTTT. This sequence joins TRBV18 and TRBJ2-2; D not certain. V was cut by 3 bases and J by 5 bases, with 13 bases left in between. This CDR3 has 15 amino acids. The germline V gene has CDR1 KGHSH and CDR2 LQKENI.

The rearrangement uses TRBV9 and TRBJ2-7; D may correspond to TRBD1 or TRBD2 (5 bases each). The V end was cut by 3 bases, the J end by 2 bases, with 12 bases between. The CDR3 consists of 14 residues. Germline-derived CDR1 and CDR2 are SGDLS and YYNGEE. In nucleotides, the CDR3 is TGTGCCAGCAGCGCCTGGGACGGACCCTACGAGCAGTACTTC. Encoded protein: CASSAWDGPYEQYF.

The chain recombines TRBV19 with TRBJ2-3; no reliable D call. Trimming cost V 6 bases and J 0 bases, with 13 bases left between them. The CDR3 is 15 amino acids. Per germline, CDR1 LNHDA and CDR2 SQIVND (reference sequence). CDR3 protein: CASSLSTPSTDTQYF. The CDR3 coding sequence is TGTGCCAGTAGCCTAAGTACTCCCAGCACAGATACGCAGTATTTT.